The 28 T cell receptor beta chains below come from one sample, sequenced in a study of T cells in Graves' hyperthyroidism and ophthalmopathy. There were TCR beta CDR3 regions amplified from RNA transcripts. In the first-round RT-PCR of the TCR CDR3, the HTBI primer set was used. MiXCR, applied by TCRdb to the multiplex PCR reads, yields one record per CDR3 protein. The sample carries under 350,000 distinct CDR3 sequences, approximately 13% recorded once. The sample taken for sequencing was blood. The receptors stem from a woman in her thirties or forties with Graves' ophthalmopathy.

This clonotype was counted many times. The CDR3 DNA sequence: TGTGCCAGCAAAGTAGGGAGCCCAGTATCTGAAGCTTTCTTT. Its protein is CASKVGSPVSEAFF. The genes are TRBV6-1 and TRBJ1-1; D remains unclear. V gave up 7 bases and J gave up 6 bases, with 18 bases separating them. This CDR3 is 14 amino acids long. Per germline, CDR1 MNHNS and CDR2 SASEGT.

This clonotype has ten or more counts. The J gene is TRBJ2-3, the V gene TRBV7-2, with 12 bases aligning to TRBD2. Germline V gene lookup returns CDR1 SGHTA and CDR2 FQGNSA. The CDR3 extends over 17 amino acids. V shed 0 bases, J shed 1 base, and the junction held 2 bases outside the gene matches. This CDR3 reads CASSLAGLAGRTDTQYF. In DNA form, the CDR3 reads TGTGCCAGCAGCTTAGCCGGACTAGCGGGACGCACAGATACGCAGTATTTT.

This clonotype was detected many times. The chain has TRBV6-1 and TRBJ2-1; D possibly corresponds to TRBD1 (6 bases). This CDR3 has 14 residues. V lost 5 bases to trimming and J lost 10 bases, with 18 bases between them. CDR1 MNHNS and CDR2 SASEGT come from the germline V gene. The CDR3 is CASSYFSAQGEQFF. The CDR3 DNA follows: TGTGCCAGCAGTTATTTCTCCGCTCAGGGGGAGCAGTTCTTC.

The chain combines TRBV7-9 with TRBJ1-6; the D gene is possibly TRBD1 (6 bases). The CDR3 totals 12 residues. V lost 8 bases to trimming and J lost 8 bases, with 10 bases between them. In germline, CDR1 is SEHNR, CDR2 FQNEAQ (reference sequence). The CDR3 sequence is CASGRGDSPLHF. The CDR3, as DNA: TGTGCCAGCGGGAGGGGGGATTCACCCCTCCACTTT.

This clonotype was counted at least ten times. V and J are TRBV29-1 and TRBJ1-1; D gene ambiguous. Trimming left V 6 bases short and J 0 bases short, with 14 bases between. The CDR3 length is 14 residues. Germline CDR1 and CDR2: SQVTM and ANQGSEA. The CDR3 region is CSVGNSLMNTEAFF. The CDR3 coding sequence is TGCAGCGTAGGGAACAGTCTCATGAACACTGAAGCTTTCTTT.

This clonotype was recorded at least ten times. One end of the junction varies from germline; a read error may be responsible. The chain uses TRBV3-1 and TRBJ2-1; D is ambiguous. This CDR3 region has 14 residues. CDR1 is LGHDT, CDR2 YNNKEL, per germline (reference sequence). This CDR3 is CASSQGLGADEHFF. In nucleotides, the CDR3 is TGTGCCAGCAGCCAAGGTCTGGGTGCGGATGAGCATTTCTTC.

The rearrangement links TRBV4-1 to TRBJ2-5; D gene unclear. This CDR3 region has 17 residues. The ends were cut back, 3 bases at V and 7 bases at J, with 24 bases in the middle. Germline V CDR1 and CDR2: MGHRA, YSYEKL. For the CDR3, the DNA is TGCGCCAGCAGCCAGGTCCCAACTGAAACCGGGTGGGTGACCCAGTACTTC. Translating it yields CASSQVPTETGWVTQYF.

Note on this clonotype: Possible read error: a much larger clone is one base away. The CDR3 DNA is TGTGCCAGCAGCTTGGGGCGGGGGGACTTGCAAAGCTCCTACAATGAGCAGTACTTC. This encodes CASSLGRGDLQSSYNEQYF. The genes are TRBV5-6 and TRBJ2-1; 8 bases fit TRBD2. The DNA end favors TRBJ2-7, so the J call may be wrong. In germline, CDR1 is SGHDT, CDR2 YYEEEE. The CDR3 has 19 residues.

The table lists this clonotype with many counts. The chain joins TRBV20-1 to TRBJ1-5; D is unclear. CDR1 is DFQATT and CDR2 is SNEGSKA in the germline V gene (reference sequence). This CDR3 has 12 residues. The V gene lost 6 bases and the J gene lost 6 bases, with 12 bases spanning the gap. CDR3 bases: TGCAGTGCAATATCACGGTTTCAGCCCCAGCATTTT. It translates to CSAISRFQPQHF.

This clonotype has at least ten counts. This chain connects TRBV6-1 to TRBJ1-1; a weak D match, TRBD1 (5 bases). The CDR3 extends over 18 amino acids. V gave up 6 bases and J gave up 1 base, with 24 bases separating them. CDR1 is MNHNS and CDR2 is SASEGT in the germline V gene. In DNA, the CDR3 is TGTGCCAGCAGCACAATGGGTTTTCGGGGCGCCCGGAACACTGAAGCTTTCTTT. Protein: CASSTMGFRGARNTEAFF.

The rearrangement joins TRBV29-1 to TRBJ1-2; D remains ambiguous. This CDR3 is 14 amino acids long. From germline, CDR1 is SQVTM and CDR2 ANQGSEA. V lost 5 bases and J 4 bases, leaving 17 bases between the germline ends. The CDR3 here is CSVHSIGVPYGYTF. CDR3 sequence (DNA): TGCAGCGTTCATTCAATTGGCGTCCCCTATGGCTACACCTTC. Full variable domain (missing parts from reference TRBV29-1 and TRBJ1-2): SAVISQKPSRDICQRGTSLTIQCQVDSQVTMMFWYRQQPGQSLTLIATANQGSEATYESGFVIDKFPISRPNLTFSTLTVSNMSPEDSSIYLCSVHSIGVPYGYTFGSGTRLTVV.

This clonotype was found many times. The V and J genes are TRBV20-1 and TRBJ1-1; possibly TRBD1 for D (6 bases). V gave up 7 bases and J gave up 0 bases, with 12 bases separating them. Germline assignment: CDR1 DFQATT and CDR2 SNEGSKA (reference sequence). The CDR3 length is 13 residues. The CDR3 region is CSVSTGMNTEAFF. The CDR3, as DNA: TGCAGTGTATCAACAGGGATGAACACTGAAGCTTTCTTT.

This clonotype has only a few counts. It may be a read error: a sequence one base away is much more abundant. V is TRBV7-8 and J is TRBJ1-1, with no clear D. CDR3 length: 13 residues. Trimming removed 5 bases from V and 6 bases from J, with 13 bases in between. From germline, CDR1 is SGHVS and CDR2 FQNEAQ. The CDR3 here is CASSPDSRAEAFF. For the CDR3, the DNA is TGTGCCAGCAGCCCTGATTCGCGGGCTGAAGCTTTCTTT.

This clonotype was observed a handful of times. CDR3: CASSEFLAGAYEQYF. CDR3 bases: TGTGCCAGCAGTGAATTTCTAGCGGGGGCCTACGAGCAGTACTTC. The chain links TRBV2 to TRBJ2-7, with 10 bases identical to TRBD2. The length of the CDR3 is 15 residues. The germline V gene encodes CDR1 SNHLY and CDR2 FYNNEI. V lost 2 bases, J lost 2 bases, and 3 bases stayed unmatched.

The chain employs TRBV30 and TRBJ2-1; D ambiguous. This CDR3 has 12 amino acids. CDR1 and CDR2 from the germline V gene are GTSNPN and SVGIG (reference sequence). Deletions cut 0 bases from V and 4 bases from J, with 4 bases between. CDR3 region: CAWSVGYNEQFF. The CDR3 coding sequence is TGTGCCTGGAGTGTTGGTTACAATGAGCAGTTCTTC.

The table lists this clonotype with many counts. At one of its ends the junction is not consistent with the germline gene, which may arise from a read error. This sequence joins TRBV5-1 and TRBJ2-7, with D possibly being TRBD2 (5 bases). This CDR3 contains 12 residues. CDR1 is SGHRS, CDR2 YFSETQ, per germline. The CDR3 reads CASSLEGYEQYF. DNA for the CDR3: TGTGCCAGCAGTTTAGAGGGATACGAGCAGTACTTC. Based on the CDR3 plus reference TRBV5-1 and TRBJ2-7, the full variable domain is KAGVTQTPRYLIKTRGQQVTLSCSPISGHRSVSWYQQTPGQGLQFLFEYFSETQRNKGNFPGRFSGRQFSNSRSEMNVSTLELGDSALYLCASSLEGYEQYFGPGTRLTVT.

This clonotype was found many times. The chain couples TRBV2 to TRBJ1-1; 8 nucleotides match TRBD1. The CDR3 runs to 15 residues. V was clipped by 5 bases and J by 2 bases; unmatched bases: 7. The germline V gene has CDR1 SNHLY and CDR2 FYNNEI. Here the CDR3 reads CASSFTGQGNTEAFF. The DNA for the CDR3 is TGTGCCAGCAGTTTTACCGGACAGGGCAACACTGAAGCTTTCTTT. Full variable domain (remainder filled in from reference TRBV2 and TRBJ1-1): EPEVTQTPSHQVTQMGQEVILRCVPISNHLYFYWYRQILGQKVEFLVSFYNNEISEKSEIFDDQFSVERPDGSNFTLKIRSTKLEDSAMYFCASSFTGQGNTEAFFGQGTRLTVV.

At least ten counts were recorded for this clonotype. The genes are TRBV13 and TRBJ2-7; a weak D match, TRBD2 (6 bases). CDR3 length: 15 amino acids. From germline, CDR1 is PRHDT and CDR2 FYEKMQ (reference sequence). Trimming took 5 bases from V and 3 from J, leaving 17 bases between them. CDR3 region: CASSKRRDFYYEQYF. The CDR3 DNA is TGTGCCAGCAGCAAACGCCGGGACTTCTACTACGAGCAGTACTTC.

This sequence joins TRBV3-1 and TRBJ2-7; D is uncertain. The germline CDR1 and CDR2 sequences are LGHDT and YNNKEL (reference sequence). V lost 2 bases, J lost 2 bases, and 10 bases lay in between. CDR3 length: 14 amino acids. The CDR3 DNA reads TGTGCCAGCAGCCAATCCTCCCCCCCCTACGAGCAGTACTTC. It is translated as CASSQSSPPYEQYF.

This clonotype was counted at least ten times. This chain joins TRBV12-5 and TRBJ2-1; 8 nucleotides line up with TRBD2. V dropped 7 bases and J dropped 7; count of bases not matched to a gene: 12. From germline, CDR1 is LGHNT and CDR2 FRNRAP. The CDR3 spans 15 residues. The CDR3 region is CASALPGGIPNEQFF. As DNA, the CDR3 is TGTGCTAGTGCCCTCCCGGGGGGGATTCCTAATGAGCAGTTCTTC.

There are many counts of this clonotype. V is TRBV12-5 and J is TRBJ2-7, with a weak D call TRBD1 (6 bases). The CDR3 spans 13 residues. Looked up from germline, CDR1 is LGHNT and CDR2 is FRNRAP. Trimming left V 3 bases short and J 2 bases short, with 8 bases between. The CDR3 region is CASGFGQTYEQYF. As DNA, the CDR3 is TGTGCTAGTGGTTTTGGACAGACCTACGAGCAGTACTTC.

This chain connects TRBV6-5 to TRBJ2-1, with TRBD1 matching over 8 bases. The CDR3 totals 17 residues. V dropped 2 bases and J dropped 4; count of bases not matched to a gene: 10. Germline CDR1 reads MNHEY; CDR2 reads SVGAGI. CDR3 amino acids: CASSYLQGTGHYNEQFF. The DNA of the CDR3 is TGTGCCAGCAGTTACCTACAGGGGACAGGCCATTACAATGAGCAGTTCTTC.

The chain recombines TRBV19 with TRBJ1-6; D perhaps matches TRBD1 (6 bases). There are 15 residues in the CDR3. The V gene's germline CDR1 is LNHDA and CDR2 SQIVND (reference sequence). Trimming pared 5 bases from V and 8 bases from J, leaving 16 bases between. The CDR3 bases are TGTGCCAGTAGTCTCGACCGGGGGGCGTATTCACCCCTCCACTTT. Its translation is CASSLDRGAYSPLHF.

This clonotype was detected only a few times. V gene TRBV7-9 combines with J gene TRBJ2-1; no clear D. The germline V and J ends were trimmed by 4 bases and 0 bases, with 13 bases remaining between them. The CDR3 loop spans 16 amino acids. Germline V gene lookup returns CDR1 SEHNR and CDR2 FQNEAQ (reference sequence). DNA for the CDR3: TGTGCCAGCAGCTGGCTCTCGCAGAGCTCCTACAATGAGCAGTTCTTC. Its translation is CASSWLSQSSYNEQFF.

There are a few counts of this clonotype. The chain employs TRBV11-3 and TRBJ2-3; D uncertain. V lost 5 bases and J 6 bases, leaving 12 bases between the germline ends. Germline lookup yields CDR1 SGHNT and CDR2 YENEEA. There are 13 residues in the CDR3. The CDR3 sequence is CASSLQSPDTQYF. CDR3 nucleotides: TGTGCCAGCAGCCTTCAATCTCCGGATACGCAGTATTTT.

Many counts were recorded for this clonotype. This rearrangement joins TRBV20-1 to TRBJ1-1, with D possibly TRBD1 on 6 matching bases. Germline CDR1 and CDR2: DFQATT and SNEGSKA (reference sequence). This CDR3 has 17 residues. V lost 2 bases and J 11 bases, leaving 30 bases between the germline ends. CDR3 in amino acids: CSARSPTLQGGVRLAFF. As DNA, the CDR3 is TGCAGTGCTAGATCACCGACACTACAGGGAGGTGTTAGGTTGGCTTTCTTT.

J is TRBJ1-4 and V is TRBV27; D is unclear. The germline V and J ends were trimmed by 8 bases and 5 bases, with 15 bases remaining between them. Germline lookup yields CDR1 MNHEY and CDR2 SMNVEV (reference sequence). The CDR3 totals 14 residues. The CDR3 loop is CASGRTYDNEKLFF. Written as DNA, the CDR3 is TGTGCCAGCGGTCGGACCTACGACAATGAAAAACTGTTTTTT.

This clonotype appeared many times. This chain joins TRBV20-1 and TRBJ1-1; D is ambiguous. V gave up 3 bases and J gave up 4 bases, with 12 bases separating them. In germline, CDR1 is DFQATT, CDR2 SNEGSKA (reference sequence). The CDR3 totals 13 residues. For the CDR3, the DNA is TGCAGTGCTAGTGGCCCGGGGAGCACTGAAGCTTTCTTT. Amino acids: CSASGPGSTEAFF.